The next 19 T cell receptor beta chains were all read from a single sample in a study of neurological immune-mediated disorders. TCRdb reprocessed the 5' RACE reads with MiXCR, giving one entry per CDR3 protein. The sample includes 39,000 or so distinct CDR3 sequences, roughly 2.5% of them seen just once. Specimen: PBMCs. The receptors stem from a man aged 25-45 years with multiple sclerosis.

This clonotype was observed at least ten times. J is TRBJ2-7 and V is TRBV4-3, with 7 positions matching TRBD1. From germline, CDR1 is LGHNA and CDR2 YSLEER. This CDR3 region has 15 residues. J was trimmed by 3 bases and V by 0 bases; bases with no gene match: 5. CDR3 nucleotides: TGCGCCAGCAGCCAAGAAAGAGACAGGGACTACGAGCAGTACTTC. Translating gives CASSQERDRDYEQYF.

This clonotype was recorded many times. The rearrangement links TRBV6-6 to TRBJ1-1, with D possibly being TRBD1 (5 bases). V was shortened by 0 bases and J by 8 bases, with 10 bases between the two germline ends. The CDR3 extends over 13 amino acids. Germline V gene sequence: CDR1 MNHNY, CDR2 SVGAGI (reference sequence). CDR3 nucleotide sequence: TGTGCCAGCAGTTACTCGTCAGGGCGGGAAGCTTTCTTT. This translates into CASSYSSGREAFF.

This clonotype was picked up many times. The chain couples TRBV6-5 to TRBJ2-7; TRBD1 matches at 9 bases. Trimming at V came to 4 bases and at J to 0 bases, leaving 4 bases not matched to a gene. Germline CDR1 is MNHEY and CDR2 is SVGAGI. The CDR3 sequence is 15 residues long. CDR3 in DNA: TGTGCCAGCAGTTCCCCGGACAGGGGCTCCTACGAGCAGTACTTC. Amino acids: CASSSPDRGSYEQYF.

This clonotype was found many times. J is TRBJ1-3 and V is TRBV7-7; D is unclear. Per the germline V gene, CDR1 is SSHAT and CDR2 is FNYEAQ (reference sequence). The CDR3 covers 14 residues. The V end lost 3 bases, the J end lost 0 bases, and 6 bases lay between the germline ends. CDR3 loop: CASSFTDSGNTIYF. CDR3 DNA: TGTGCCAGCAGCTTTACAGACTCTGGAAACACCATATATTTT.

The sample holds many counts of this clonotype. The V and J genes are TRBV20-1 and TRBJ2-7; 7 bases are shared with TRBD2. The CDR3 covers 13 residues. Germline CDR1 and CDR2: DFQATT and SNEGSKA (reference sequence). The V gene end was trimmed by 5 bases and the J gene end by 3 bases; junction bases not matched to a gene: 7. The CDR3 reads CSAGGVGDYEQYF. CDR3 nucleotides: TGCAGTGCTGGGGGGGTTGGGGACTACGAGCAGTACTTC.

This clonotype was seen only a few times. The chain carries TRBV20-1 and TRBJ2-5, with no clear D. V was clipped by 5 bases and J by 3 bases, with 4 bases between them. CDR3 length: 10 residues. Per the germline V gene, CDR1 is DFQATT and CDR2 is SNEGSKA (reference sequence). CDR3 sequence reads: CSAQEETQYF. CDR3 DNA: TGCAGTGCTCAGGAAGAGACCCAGTACTTC.

This clonotype was counted many times. The rearrangement uses TRBV20-1 and TRBJ1-3; D perhaps matches TRBD1 (6 bases). V lost 0 bases and J 0 bases, leaving 9 bases between the germline ends. CDR3 length equals 15 residues. CDR1 and CDR2 from the germline V gene are DFQATT and SNEGSKA (reference sequence). This chain's CDR3 is CSARDGGRSGNTIYF. Here the CDR3 DNA reads TGCAGTGCTAGAGATGGGGGCCGCTCTGGAAACACCATATATTTT.

At least ten counts were recorded for this clonotype. J is TRBJ2-3 and V is TRBV12-3 or TRBV12-4; perhaps TRBD1 as D (6 bases). V gave up 5 bases and J gave up 4 bases, with 7 bases separating them. The CDR3 totals 12 residues. The CDR3 loop is CASSKGADTQYF. The CDR3 DNA is TGTGCCAGCAGTAAGGGGGCAGATACGCAGTATTTT.

In this sample, this clonotype turned up many times. CDR3 nucleotides: TGCGCCAGCAGCAAGATGGACCCGGAGGAAAAACTGTTTTTT. Protein product: CASSKMDPEEKLFF. The J gene is TRBJ1-4, the V gene TRBV5-1, with D unresolved. Per germline, CDR1 SGHRS and CDR2 YFSETQ. The V and J ends lost 4 bases and 8 bases respectively, with 15 bases between them. The CDR3 runs 14 residues.

In its sample, this clonotype was seen many times. This chain connects TRBV5-1 to TRBJ1-2, with TRBD1 identical over 7 bases. J gave up 12 bases and V 4 bases, and 12 bases lay outside the gene matches. The CDR3 has 13 amino acids. Germline assignment: CDR1 SGHRS and CDR2 YFSETQ. The CDR3 region is CASSPGQNSGNTF. The CDR3 DNA reads TGCGCCAGCAGCCCGGGACAGAACTCGGGGAACACCTTC.

V usage is TRBV2 and J usage is TRBJ1-2, with D possibly being TRBD1 (5 bases). Germline V gives CDR1 SNHLY, CDR2 FYNNEI. Trimming cost V 8 bases and J 2 bases, with 12 bases left between them. CDR3 size: 13 residues. The chain's CDR3 is CASLMGRNYGYTF. CDR3 DNA sequence: TGTGCCAGCCTGATGGGACGGAACTATGGCTACACCTTC.

In this sample, this clonotype turned up many times. The genes are TRBV7-2 and TRBJ2-7; D not resolved. V was clipped by 8 bases and J by 0 bases, with 11 bases between them. Germline V gives CDR1 SGHTA, CDR2 FQGNSA. The CDR3 is 13 residues long. The CDR3 sequence is CASGNGFSYEQYF. In nucleotides, the CDR3 is TGTGCCAGCGGAAACGGGTTCTCCTACGAGCAGTACTTC.

This clonotype was seen repeatedly, ten times or more. CDR3 in amino acids: CASSVAENQPQHF. As DNA, the CDR3 is TGTGCCAGCAGTGTGGCGGAGAATCAGCCCCAGCATTTT. The rearrangement links TRBV6-4 to TRBJ1-5; D unresolved. The CDR3 sequence is 13 residues long. Germline lookup yields CDR1 MRHNA and CDR2 SNTAGT. The V gene lost 4 bases and the J gene lost 4 bases, with 8 bases spanning the gap.

This clonotype was seen ten or more times. This rearrangement joins TRBV27 to TRBJ1-1; TRBD1 is a possible D gene (5 bases). The CDR3 is 13 amino acids. V lost 8 bases to trimming and J lost 3 bases, with 13 bases between them. From germline, CDR1 is MNHEY and CDR2 SMNVEV (reference sequence). DNA for the CDR3: TGTGCCAGCCGCTTTGGGGGGGACACTGAAGCTTTCTTT. Encoded protein: CASRFGGDTEAFF.

This clonotype was seen at least ten times. V and J are TRBV20-1 and TRBJ2-1; 7 positions agree with TRBD2. Germline V gene lookup returns CDR1 DFQATT and CDR2 SNEGSKA (reference sequence). CDR3 length: 12 amino acids. V lost 0 bases to trimming and J lost 15 bases; unmatched junction nucleotides: 8. The CDR3 nucleotides read TGCAGTGCTAGAGATCGACTAGCCCGTAGGTTCTTC. Translated, it gives CSARDRLARRFF.

This clonotype was seen repeatedly, ten times or more. The chain carries TRBV6-6 and TRBJ2-3; the D gene is possibly TRBD1 (6 bases). Germline loops: CDR1 MNHNY, CDR2 SVGAGI (reference sequence). This CDR3 has 15 amino acids. Trimming stripped 5 bases from V and 1 base from J, with 13 bases between. The chain's CDR3 is CASSGKGERTDTQYF. CDR3 bases: TGTGCCAGCAGTGGAAAGGGGGAACGCACAGATACGCAGTATTTT.

This clonotype occurred many times. The V gene is TRBV7-9, the J gene TRBJ2-7; 7 nucleotides align to TRBD2. CDR3 length: 15 residues. Trimming cost V 5 bases and J 3 bases; bases outside gene matches: 10. Germline V gives CDR1 SEHNR, CDR2 FQNEAQ (reference sequence). CDR3 coding DNA: TGTGCCAGCAGCCCCAAAGCGGGAACGGTCTACGAGCAGTACTTC. It codes for CASSPKAGTVYEQYF.

This clonotype was found many times. The chain is built from TRBV20-1 and TRBJ2-7, with TRBD2 as a possible D gene (5 bases). The germline gives CDR1 DFQATT, CDR2 SNEGSKA (reference sequence). The CDR3 is 13 residues long. Trimming removed 0 bases at V and 5 bases at J, with 11 bases between. The CDR3 nucleotides read TGCAGTGCTAGAGATATATCGGGGAACGAGCAGTACTTC. This encodes CSARDISGNEQYF.

This clonotype has ten or more counts. The rearrangement joins TRBV27 to TRBJ2-1; TRBD2 matches 9 bases. CDR1 is MNHEY, CDR2 SMNVEV, per germline (reference sequence). The CDR3 length is 16 residues. Germline trimming cut 3 bases from V and 0 bases from J; bases unmatched to any gene: 3. Written as DNA, the CDR3 is TGTGCCAGCAGTTTTAGCGGGAGAATCTCCTACAATGAGCAGTTCTTC. This gives the protein CASSFSGRISYNEQFF.